This TCR beta chain was captured by sequencing in a study of T cells after posttransplantation cyclophosphamide. General study findings and limits: Donor-recipient repertoire similarity was low at 1-2 months, rising over year one. Recipient CMV seropositivity and CMV reactivation strongly tracked TRB clonality. Blood and skin or GI T cell repertoires showed limited TRB overlap.

Sequencing used immunoSEQ multiplex PCR; TCRdb keeps in-frame clones, though not all of them. The sample gives over 20,000 clones, roughly 97% of which show up once; less than 0.15% is in the top ten. The naive gate required viable CD3+CD4+ or CD3+CD8+ cells with CCR7+CD45RA+CD45RO-CD95-CD27+CD28+ phenotype. Peripheral blood was collected from the related graft donor on the marrow donation day. With regard to this clone: What it binds is not known.

The germline CDR1 and CDR2 sequences are SGHDT and YYEEEE. There are 16 residues in the CDR3. Trimming left V 3 bases short and J 5 bases short, with 21 bases between. Material for sequencing was naive CD4+ T cells sorted from PBMCs. The origin of this receptor is a middle-aged man in good health, CMV-negative, and a related stem cell transplant donor. V gene TRBV5-6 combines with J gene TRBJ2-7; maybe TRBD2 (7 bases). CDR3 bases: TGTGCCAGCAGCTACAGACTCGGGATAGGGGGGGACGAGCAGTACTTC. It translates to CASSYRLGIGGDEQYF.